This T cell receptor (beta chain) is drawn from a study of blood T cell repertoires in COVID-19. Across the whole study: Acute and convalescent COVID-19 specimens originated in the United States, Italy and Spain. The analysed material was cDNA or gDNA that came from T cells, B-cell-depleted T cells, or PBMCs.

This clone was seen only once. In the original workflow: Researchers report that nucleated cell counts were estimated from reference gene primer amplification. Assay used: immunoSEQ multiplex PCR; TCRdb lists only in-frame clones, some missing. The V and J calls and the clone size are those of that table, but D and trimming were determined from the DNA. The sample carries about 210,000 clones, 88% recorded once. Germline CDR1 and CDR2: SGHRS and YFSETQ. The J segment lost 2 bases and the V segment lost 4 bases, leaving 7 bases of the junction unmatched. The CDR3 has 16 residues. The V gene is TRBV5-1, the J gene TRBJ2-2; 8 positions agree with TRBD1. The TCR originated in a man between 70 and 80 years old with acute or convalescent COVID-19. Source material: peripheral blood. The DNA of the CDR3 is TGCGCCAGCAGCCCCCGGACAGGGATTAACACCGGGGAGCTGTTTTTT. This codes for CASSPRTGINTGELFF.